These 26 T cell receptor beta chains were sequenced from one sample in a study of cytomegalovirus exposure and HLA in healthy donors. Vbeta (60) and Jbeta (13) primers were used in the PCR. Produced via immunoSEQ multiplex PCR; TCRdb's table is partial and in-frame only. Of 100,000 to 150,000 clones in the sample, approximately 87% were seen once. Specimen: PBMCs. The receptor source for this set is a man aged 40-55 years in good health and CMV-seronegative.

This rearrangement joins TRBV6-6 to TRBJ1-2; D is unresolved. Trimming took off 6 bases at V and 5 bases at J, with 10 bases between the two ends. There are 12 residues in the CDR3. CDR1 is MNHNY, CDR2 SVGAGI, per germline (reference sequence). Here the CDR3 reads CASSPEGYGYTF. The DNA for the CDR3 is TGTGCCAGCAGCCCGGAGGGTTATGGCTACACCTTC.

This clone was found a few times. The DNA of the CDR3 is TGTGCCAGCAGTTTTGGGCAGGGAGGTCAGCCCCAGCATTTT. Translating it yields CASSFGQGGQPQHF. The chain combines TRBV27 with TRBJ1-5; D might be TRBD1 (5 bases). CDR1 MNHEY and CDR2 SMNVEV come from the germline V gene (reference sequence). CDR3 size: 14 residues. V lost 3 bases and J 6 bases, leaving 12 bases between the germline ends.

CDR3 sequence: CASSEVTSGGGETQYF. The CDR3 nucleotides are TGTGCCAGCAGTGAAGTGACTAGCGGGGGCGGAGAGACCCAGTACTTC. V gene TRBV2 combines with J gene TRBJ2-5; 12 nucleotides line up with TRBD2. The CDR3 has 16 amino acids. CDR1 SNHLY and CDR2 FYNNEI come from the germline V gene. V shed 1 base, J shed 4 bases, and the junction held 4 bases outside the gene matches.

This clone has just a few counts. This chain uses TRBV27 with TRBJ2-2; TRBD2 matches at 11 bases. CDR3 length: 14 residues. Per germline, CDR1 MNHEY and CDR2 SMNVEV (reference sequence). The V segment lost 6 bases and the J segment 9 bases; nucleotides outside the gene matches: 6. The CDR3 DNA sequence: TGTGCCAGCAGACTAGCGGGAGACCACCGGGAGCTGTTTTTT. It is translated as CASRLAGDHRELFF.

The genes are TRBV9 and TRBJ2-1, with 11 bases that match TRBD2. The trim removed 0 bases at V and 6 bases at J, leaving 2 bases unmatched. The CDR3 spans 15 residues. Germline CDR1 reads SGDLS; CDR2 reads YYNGEE. This CDR3 reads CASSVASGRTNEQFF. The DNA for the CDR3 is TGTGCCAGCAGCGTAGCTAGCGGGAGGACCAATGAGCAGTTCTTC.

This chain joins TRBV11-3 and TRBJ2-7, with D tentatively TRBD2 (5 bases). V gave up 7 bases and J gave up 9 bases, with 16 bases separating them. This CDR3 comprises 12 residues. Germline CDR1 SGHNT, CDR2 YENEEA. The CDR3 here is CASIETTTGQYF. CDR3 DNA sequence: TGTGCCAGCATTGAGACTACCACGGGGCAGTACTTC.

V gene TRBV12-5 combines with J gene TRBJ2-1; D is undetermined. CDR1 LGHNT and CDR2 FRNRAP come from the germline V gene. There are 16 residues in the CDR3. With 5 bases removed from V and 0 bases from J, the gap between germline ends came to 14 bases. CDR3 in DNA: TGTGCTAGTGGTCCGACCATCGGGTTCTCCTACAATGAGCAGTTCTTC. Its protein is CASGPTIGFSYNEQFF.

The chain carries TRBV28 and TRBJ1-5; D unclear. Germline V CDR1 and CDR2: MDHEN, SYDVKM. Trimming shortened V by 8 bases and J by 0 bases, and 14 bases separated the two germline ends. The CDR3 length is 15 residues. The chain's CDR3 is CASGRQGYSNQPQHF. The CDR3, as DNA: TGTGCCAGCGGCCGACAAGGATATAGCAATCAGCCCCAGCATTTT.

The chain uses TRBV18 and TRBJ1-1; tentative D call: TRBD1 (5 bases). Germline-derived CDR1 and CDR2 are KGHSH and LQKENI. V dropped 8 bases and J dropped 8 bases, with 12 bases sitting between them. CDR3 length: 11 residues. The CDR3, as DNA: TGTGCCAGCCCCCAGGGAACAGAAGCTTTCTTT. It is translated as CASPQGTEAFF.

This clone was picked up one time. V usage is TRBV29-1 and J usage is TRBJ2-5, with 7 bases aligning to TRBD1. The end of the DNA aligns better with TRBJ2-7, so the J call may be wrong. Per the germline V gene, CDR1 is SQVTM and CDR2 is ANQGSEA. CDR3 length: 11 amino acids. Here the CDR3 DNA reads TGCAGCGGTGGACAGGCCTACGAGCAGTACTTC. Translating gives CSGGQAYEQYF.

This clone appeared once. The chain has TRBV10-3 and TRBJ1-3, with a tentative D call TRBD1 (6 bases). The V end lost 8 bases, the J end lost 3 bases, and 8 bases lay between the germline ends. The germline V gene has CDR1 ENHRY and CDR2 SYGVKD. This CDR3 spans 12 amino acids. CDR3 coding DNA: TGTGCCATCGCAGGGGTTGGAAACACCATATATTTT. Protein: CAIAGVGNTIYF.

CDR3 region: CASSARLLTGELFF. CDR3 nucleotides: TGTGCCAGCAGCGCGAGACTGTTGACCGGGGAGCTGTTTTTT. V is TRBV7-2 and J is TRBJ2-2; D gene ambiguous. Germline V gene data show CDR1 as SGHTA and CDR2 as FQGNSA. Trimming removed 5 bases at V and 5 bases at J, with 12 bases between. The CDR3 loop spans 14 amino acids.

The V and J genes are TRBV7-8 and TRBJ1-4; D unclear. The CDR3 runs 15 residues. Germline V gene data show CDR1 as SGHVS and CDR2 as FQNEAQ. V shed 1 base and J shed 7 bases, with 13 bases lying between them. The CDR3 sequence: CASSLDARMSEKLFF. The CDR3 nucleotides are TGTGCCAGCAGCTTAGACGCCAGGATGAGTGAAAAACTGTTTTTT.

The rearrangement links TRBV19 to TRBJ2-5; 8 bases match TRBD1. The CDR3 sequence is 15 residues long. Per germline, CDR1 LNHDA and CDR2 SQIVND (reference sequence). V lost 4 bases, J lost 0 bases, and 4 bases stayed unmatched. The CDR3 sequence is CASSNSDRDQETQYF. CDR3 nucleotide sequence: TGTGCCAGTAGTAACTCGGACAGGGACCAAGAGACCCAGTACTTC.

The genes are TRBV6-5 and TRBJ2-5; D might be TRBD2 (6 bases). V gave up 2 bases and J gave up 2 bases, with 9 bases separating them. The CDR3 spans 14 residues. Per the germline V gene, CDR1 is MNHEY and CDR2 is SVGAGI. The CDR3 bases are TGTGCCAGCAGTTACACGGGACTTCAAGAGACCCAGTACTTC. As protein: CASSYTGLQETQYF.

The chain employs TRBV9 and TRBJ2-7; D is ambiguous. The CDR3 extends over 15 amino acids. From germline, CDR1 is SGDLS and CDR2 YYNGEE. V lost 0 bases and J 2 bases, leaving 12 bases between the germline ends. CDR3 loop: CASSVADAETYEQYF. CDR3 coding DNA: TGTGCCAGCAGCGTAGCGGATGCGGAGACCTACGAGCAGTACTTC. The full variable domain, with the rest looked up from reference TRBV9 and TRBJ2-7, is DSGVTQTPKHLITATGQRVTLRCSPRSGDLSVYWYQQSLDQGLQFLIQYYNGEERAKGNILERFSAQQFPDLHSELNLSSLELGDSALYFCASSVADAETYEQYFGPGTRLTVT.

On this clone itself: Relative to the germline gene, one junction end is altered; a read error may explain this. Written as DNA, the CDR3 is TGTTCCAGCAGCTTCCGCGGGGGGCTGTACACCTTC. Translation: CSSSFRGGLYTF. The V gene is TRBV7-9, the J gene TRBJ1-2; D is possibly TRBD1 (6 bases). The CDR3 spans 12 residues. Germline V gene lookup returns CDR1 SEHNR and CDR2 FQNEAQ (reference sequence).

This clone has a single count. The chain links TRBV7-9 to TRBJ2-5; D may be TRBD1 (5 bases). The CDR3 runs 17 residues. Trimming took 8 bases from V and 1 from J, leaving 23 bases between them. Germline values: CDR1 SEHNR, CDR2 FQNEAQ (reference sequence). CDR3 sequence reads: CASPPPQVRSTQETQYF. As DNA, the CDR3 is TGTGCCAGCCCCCCCCCACAGGTCCGGAGCACCCAAGAGACCCAGTACTTC.

The chain employs TRBV5-6 and TRBJ2-7; tentatively, D is TRBD2 (6 bases). The V end lost 4 bases, the J end lost 6 bases, and 20 bases lay between the germline ends. In germline, CDR1 is SGHDT, CDR2 YYEEEE. CDR3 length: 15 residues. This CDR3 is CASSIPSHRGSEQYF. The CDR3 DNA is TGTGCCAGCAGCATCCCCAGCCACCGGGGGAGCGAGCAGTACTTC.

The V and J genes are TRBV6-5 and TRBJ2-2; 7 bases fit TRBD1. Germline V lookup: CDR1 MNHEY, CDR2 SVGAGI. There are 15 residues in the CDR3. Trimming removed 2 bases from V and 3 bases from J; junction bases left unmatched: 3. The CDR3 DNA reads TGTGCCAGCAGTTACCGACAGGGCGACACCGGGGAGCTGTTTTTT. Its protein is CASSYRQGDTGELFF.

This clone occurred once. V is TRBV7-9 and J is TRBJ2-2; 8 bases agree with TRBD1. After removal of 2 bases from V and 7 bases from J, the junction contained 9 bases not matched to a gene. The CDR3 is 16 amino acids. Germline values: CDR1 SEHNR, CDR2 FQNEAQ (reference sequence). DNA of the CDR3: TGTGCCAGCAGCTTAAGATGGACAGGGTCGGGCGGGGAGCTGTTTTTT. Residues: CASSLRWTGSGGELFF.

This clone was counted a single time. The chain employs TRBV4-1 and TRBJ1-6; D possibly corresponds to TRBD1 (6 bases). Germline CDR1 reads MGHRA; CDR2 reads YSYEKL. Trimming stripped 4 bases from V and 7 bases from J, with 14 bases between. CDR3 length equals 15 residues. The CDR3 DNA follows: TGCGCCAGCAGCCGGGCCGGACAGTCAAATTCACCCCTCCACTTT. The encoded protein is CASSRAGQSNSPLHF.

V is TRBV16 and J is TRBJ1-6, with D uncertain. Germline lookup yields CDR1 KGHSY and CDR2 FQNENV. The CDR3 length is 14 residues. Trimming took off 8 bases at V and 2 bases at J, with 10 bases between the two ends. The CDR3, as DNA: TGTGCCAGCCCCCCACAAGCCTATAATTCACCCCTCCACTTT. This codes for CASPPQAYNSPLHF.

The chain joins TRBV15 to TRBJ2-6; 7 nucleotides match TRBD1. From germline, CDR1 is LNHNV and CDR2 YYDKDF (reference sequence). V was clipped by 2 bases and J by 1 base; unmatched bases: 11. This CDR3 contains 19 residues. CDR3 DNA sequence: TGTGCCACCAGCAGATCTGGACAGGCCGGTTCATCTGGGGCCAACGTCCTGACTTTC. Translating it yields CATSRSGQAGSSGANVLTF.

This chain joins TRBV30 and TRBJ2-7; a weak D match, TRBD2 (5 bases). The germline CDR1 and CDR2 sequences are GTSNPN and SVGIG (reference sequence). Trimming pared 1 base from V and 4 bases from J, leaving 11 bases between. The CDR3 covers 13 residues. The CDR3 sequence is CAWSGVALYEQYF. CDR3 in DNA: TGTGCCTGGAGTGGGGTAGCGCTTTACGAGCAGTACTTC.

This clone has a handful of counts. The rearrangement uses TRBV9 and TRBJ2-3, with 11 bases aligning to TRBD2. In germline, CDR1 is SGDLS, CDR2 YYNGEE. CDR3 length: 16 residues. Trimming cost V 4 bases and J 2 bases; bases outside gene matches: 6. CDR3 nucleotides: TGTGCCAGCAGCATCGGGACTAGCGGTTTCACAGATACGCAGTATTTT. This encodes CASSIGTSGFTDTQYF. The full variable domain, in which reference TRBV9 and TRBJ2-3 provide the parts outside the CDR3, is DSGVTQTPKHLITATGQRVTLRCSPRSGDLSVYWYQQSLDQGLQFLIQYYNGEERAKGNILERFSAQQFPDLHSELNLSSLELGDSALYFCASSIGTSGFTDTQYFGPGTRLTVL.